This TCR beta chain came from a study of T cells in Graves' hyperthyroidism and ophthalmopathy. Study context: Upon initial diagnosis and before any treatment, peripheral blood was collected.

TCR beta CDR3 region amplification was performed from RNA transcripts. Initially, a first-round RT-PCR of the TCR CDR3 employed the HTBI primer set. Each CDR3 protein is one row after TCRdb ran MiXCR on the multiplex PCR reads. The sample includes under 350,000 distinct CDR3 sequences, about 21% of them seen just once. Trimming took 10 bases from V and 4 from J; bases not matched to a gene: 20. This CDR3 is built from 17 residues. The germline V gene encodes CDR1 LNHDA and CDR2 SQIVND (reference sequence). The chain recombines TRBV19 with TRBJ1-2; 8 nucleotides match TRBD1. Specimen: blood. The receptor was isolated from a woman in her fifties or sixties with Graves' hyperthyroidism. In DNA, the CDR3 is TGTGCCACAACCCATCGGACAGGGTGGGAAAGGATCTATGGCTACACCTTC. Translating it yields CATTHRTGWERIYGYTF.